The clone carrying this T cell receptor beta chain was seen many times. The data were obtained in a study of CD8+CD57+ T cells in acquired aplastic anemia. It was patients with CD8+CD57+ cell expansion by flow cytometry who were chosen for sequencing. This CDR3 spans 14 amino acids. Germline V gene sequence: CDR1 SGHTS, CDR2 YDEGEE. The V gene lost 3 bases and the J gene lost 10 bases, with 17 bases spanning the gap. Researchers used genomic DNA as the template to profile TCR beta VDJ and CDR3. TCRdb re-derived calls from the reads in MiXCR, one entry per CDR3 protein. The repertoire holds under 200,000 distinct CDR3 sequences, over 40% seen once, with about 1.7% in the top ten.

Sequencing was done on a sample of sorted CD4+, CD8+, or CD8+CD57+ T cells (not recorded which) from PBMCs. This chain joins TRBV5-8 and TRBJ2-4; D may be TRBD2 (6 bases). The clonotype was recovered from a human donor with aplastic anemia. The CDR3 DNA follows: TGTGCCAGCAGCTCCGTTGGGCGGGATGGGATTCAGTACTTC. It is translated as CASSSVGRDGIQYF.